This TCR beta chain appears in the sequencing data of a study of cytomegalovirus exposure and HLA in healthy donors. Turning to the study itself: Findings of an earlier analysis included some 110 million unique TCR beta sequences from some 190 million T cells.

Comments on this clone: Antigen: not known.

This CDR3 contains 14 residues. Trimming pared 0 bases from V and 4 bases from J, leaving 7 bases between. The V gene's germline CDR1 is MNHEY and CDR2 SMNVEV (reference sequence). The PCR made use of 60 Vbeta and 13 Jbeta primers. Sequenced by immunoSEQ multiplex PCR; TCRdb stores in-frame clones only, minus some. The repertoire holds approximately 79,000 clones, with around four fifths as singletons. Whole-study results and caveats: Among immune exposure information, only CMV serostatus was available. Among the most significant clusters, several appeared linked to common viral pathogens in a later analysis. Being productive about 90% or about 30% of the time was typical of most TCR beta V segments in an earlier analysis.

The clonotype originates from a boy younger than 18 in good health and CMV-seronegative. The sample comprised PBMCs. J is TRBJ1-5 and V is TRBV27, with D possibly matching TRBD1 (6 bases). CDR3 DNA: TGTGCCAGCAGTTTATCCGGACAGAATCAGCCCCAGCATTTT. This encodes CASSLSGQNQPQHF.